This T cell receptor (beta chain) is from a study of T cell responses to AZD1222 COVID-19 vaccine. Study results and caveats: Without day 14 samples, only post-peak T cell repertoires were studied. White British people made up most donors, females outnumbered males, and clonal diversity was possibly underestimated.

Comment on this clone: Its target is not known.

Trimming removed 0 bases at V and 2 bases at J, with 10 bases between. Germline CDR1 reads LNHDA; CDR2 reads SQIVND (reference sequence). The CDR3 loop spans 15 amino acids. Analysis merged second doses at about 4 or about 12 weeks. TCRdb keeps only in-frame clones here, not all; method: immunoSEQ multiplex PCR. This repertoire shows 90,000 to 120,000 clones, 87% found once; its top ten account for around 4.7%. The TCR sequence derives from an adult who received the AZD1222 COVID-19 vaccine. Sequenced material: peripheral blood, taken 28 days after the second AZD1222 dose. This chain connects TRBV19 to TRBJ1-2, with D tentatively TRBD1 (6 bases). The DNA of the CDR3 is TGTGCCAGTAGTATAGACGAGGGGGGCAACTATGGCTACACCTTC. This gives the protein CASSIDEGGNYGYTF. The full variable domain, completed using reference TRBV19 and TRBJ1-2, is DGGITQSPKYLFRKEGQNVTLSCEQNLNHDAMYWYRQDPGQGLRLIYYSQIVNDFQKGDIAEGYSVSREKKESFPLTVTSAQKNPTAFYLCASSIDEGGNYGYTFGSGTRLTVV.